These 21 T cell receptor beta chains share one sample of origin, sequenced in a study of low-dose radiotherapy and immunotherapy resistance in tumors. The PCR that amplified TCRs ran for around 20 cycles, relying on a constant-region primer and a V-primer adapter. TCRdb re-derived calls from the reads in MiXCR, one entry per CDR3 protein. This sample has about 46,000 distinct CDR3 sequences; over 9.5% occur once, and the top ten carry roughly 6.4%. Time point meaning: before trial treatment. The source material was PBMCs, sampled before treatment. These receptors came from a female donor with ovarian cancer.

This clonotype was seen ten or more times. V and J are TRBV3-1 and TRBJ2-2, with D possibly called TRBD1 or TRBD2 (5 bases each). Germline assignment: CDR1 LGHDT and CDR2 YNNKEL (reference sequence). Trimming left V 1 base short and J 1 base short, with 7 bases between. CDR3 length equals 15 residues. The CDR3 DNA reads TGTGCCAGCAGCCAAGTTGGGGGGAACACCGGGGAGCTGTTTTTT. It translates to CASSQVGGNTGELFF.

This clonotype came up many times. The chain links TRBV28 to TRBJ1-1; 8 bases map to TRBD1. Germline values: CDR1 MDHEN, CDR2 SYDVKM. Losses at the gene ends were 4 bases for V and 4 bases for J; bases not matched to a gene: 11. This CDR3 comprises 16 residues. The CDR3 loop reads CASSSFGQGGVTEAFF. For the CDR3, the DNA is TGTGCCAGCAGTTCATTTGGACAGGGAGGGGTCACTGAAGCTTTCTTT.

The chain carries TRBV28 and TRBJ2-2; 7 bases are shared with TRBD1. Germline trimming cut 8 bases from V and 2 bases from J; bases unmatched to any gene: 8. There are 15 residues in the CDR3. CDR1 is MDHEN and CDR2 is SYDVKM in the germline V gene. The CDR3 region has the DNA TGTGCCAGCGGACACAACAGGGGCAACACCGGGGAGCTGTTTTTT. Translation gives CASGHNRGNTGELFF.

This clonotype has more than one count but fewer than ten. The rearrangement joins TRBV29-1 to TRBJ2-7; 7 nucleotides match TRBD1. The CDR3 covers 14 residues. V gave up 4 bases and J gave up 0 bases; unmatched junction bases: 6. CDR1 and CDR2 (germline): SQVTM, ANQGSEA. The chain's CDR3 is CSVVTRDSSYEQYF. As DNA, the CDR3 is TGCAGCGTTGTGACCAGGGACAGCTCCTACGAGCAGTACTTC.

This clonotype is medium-sized (0.01 to 0.1%) by share. J is TRBJ2-1 and V is TRBV5-1; TRBD2 is a possible D gene (6 bases). CDR1 and CDR2 (germline): SGHRS, YFSETQ. CDR3 length equals 16 residues. Deletions cut 4 bases from V and 0 bases from J, with 14 bases between. The CDR3 protein is CASSLDGGRSYNEQFF. Written as DNA, the CDR3 is TGCGCCAGCAGCCTAGACGGGGGTCGCTCCTACAATGAGCAGTTCTTC.

This clonotype was detected many times. This chain uses TRBV11-2 with TRBJ2-5; possible D gene TRBD2, 5 bases. The V gene's germline CDR1 is SGHAT and CDR2 FQNNGV. The CDR3 runs 13 residues. Deletions cut 5 bases from V and 6 bases from J, with 13 bases between. The CDR3 nucleotides read TGTGCCAGCAGCCCCCCTAGCATGCAGACCCAGTACTTC. Translated, it gives CASSPPSMQTQYF.

This clonotype was picked up many times. CDR3 protein: CACTSGGNYEQYF. CDR3 sequence (DNA): TGTGCCTGTACTAGCGGGGGAAACTACGAGCAGTACTTC. The chain is built from TRBV30 and TRBJ2-7; TRBD2 matches at 11 bases. The CDR3 is 13 residues long. Germline CDR1 GTSNPN, CDR2 SVGIG (reference sequence). Trimming removed 6 bases from V and 3 bases from J; junction bases left unmatched: 4.

With respect to this clonotype: A far larger clone is one nucleotide away, so this likely arose from a read error. The chain carries TRBV28 and TRBJ2-1; 7 bases match TRBD1. There are 19 residues in the CDR3. The germline V gene has CDR1 MDHEN and CDR2 SYDVKM. With 6 bases clipped from V and 13 bases from J, the junction kept 30 bases outside the gene matches. For the CDR3, the DNA is TGTGCCAGCAGCCTACTAGGACAGGCTCTCGGTACTGGACAAGAGACCCAGTTCTTC. It specifies CASSLLGQALGTGQETQFF.

A single count supports this clonotype. The chain is built from TRBV25-1 and TRBJ2-7; 8 bases are shared with TRBD2. The germline gives CDR1 MGHDK, CDR2 SYGVNS. The CDR3 runs 15 residues. The V gene end was trimmed by 1 base and the J gene end by 3 bases; junction bases not matched to a gene: 5. The CDR3 DNA reads TGTGCCAGCAGTGAATCTATTGGGACTAGCTACGAGCAGTACTTC. Translation gives CASSESIGTSYEQYF.

The table lists this clonotype with many counts. The V gene is TRBV30, the J gene TRBJ2-7; D tentatively fits TRBD1 or TRBD2 (6 bases each). Trimming pared 2 bases from V and 5 bases from J, leaving 25 bases between. Per germline, CDR1 GTSNPN and CDR2 SVGIG (reference sequence). CDR3 length: 17 residues. The CDR3 DNA reads as TGTGCCTGGAGTCCCCGGTGGATTTCGCAGGGGAGGAACGAGCAGTACTTC. It specifies CAWSPRWISQGRNEQYF.

This clonotype was observed many times. The genes are TRBV27 and TRBJ1-2; 11 bases agree with TRBD1. J lost 4 bases, V lost 1 base, and 2 bases had no gene match. CDR1 and CDR2 from the germline V gene are MNHEY and SMNVEV (reference sequence). The length of the CDR3 is 15 residues. The CDR3 region has the DNA TGTGCCAGCAGTTTATGGGACAGGGGGTCCTATGGCTACACCTTC. It translates to CASSLWDRGSYGYTF.

This clonotype came up many times. The genes are TRBV28 and TRBJ2-5, with D possibly being TRBD1 (6 bases). CDR3 length: 14 residues. Germline values: CDR1 MDHEN, CDR2 SYDVKM. V gave up 1 base and J gave up 4 bases, with 10 bases separating them. The CDR3 is CASSLLGGVETQYF. The CDR3 DNA follows: TGTGCCAGCAGTTTATTAGGGGGAGTAGAGACCCAGTACTTC.

This clonotype was counted at least ten times. The CDR3 reads CASKDTLLEQYF. The CDR3 coding sequence is TGTGCCAGCAAGGACACCCTTTTGGAGCAGTACTTC. The genes are TRBV6-2 or TRBV6-3 and TRBJ2-7; tentative D call: TRBD1 (5 bases). The V end lost 7 bases, the J end lost 7 bases, and 14 bases lay between the germline ends. The CDR3 spans 12 residues. Germline V gene lookup returns CDR1 MNHEY and CDR2 SVGEGT.

This clonotype has at least ten counts. The CDR3 DNA reads as TGTGCCAGCAGTTTAGCGGACAGATACGAGCAGTACTTC. The encoded protein is CASSLADRYEQYF. This chain connects TRBV12-3 or TRBV12-4 to TRBJ2-7, with D possibly being TRBD1 (6 bases). V lost 0 bases and J lost 4, with 7 bases in between. The CDR3 length is 13 residues.

In its sample, this clonotype was seen many times. The chain joins TRBV6-8 to TRBJ2-7, with D possibly being TRBD2 (5 bases). Germline CDR1 MNHGY, CDR2 SAAAGT. This CDR3 contains 15 residues. V was clipped by 7 bases and J by 4 bases, with 20 bases between them. CDR3 amino acids: CASNPTAAPGYEQYF. For the CDR3, the DNA is TGTGCCAGCAACCCGACGGCCGCTCCGGGATACGAGCAGTACTTC.

This clonotype came up once. The junction does not match germline at one end; this may be a read error. This chain joins TRBV28 and TRBJ2-3; D call uncertain. The length of the CDR3 is 12 residues. Germline V gene data show CDR1 as MDHEN and CDR2 as SYDVKM. The CDR3 reads CASSSFTDTRYF. The DNA of the CDR3 is TGTGCTAGCAGTTCGTTTACAGATACGCGGTATTTT.

Ten or more counts support this clonotype. CDR3 in DNA: TGTGCCAGCAGCTTAGCGCTAGGGGACAGTGCCAACGTCCTGACTTTC. Residues: CASSLALGDSANVLTF. The genes are TRBV7-6 and TRBJ2-6; 7 nucleotides align to TRBD1. Per germline, CDR1 SGHVS and CDR2 FNYEAQ. Losses at the gene ends were 0 bases for V and 7 bases for J; bases not matched to a gene: 6. CDR3 length equals 16 residues.

This clonotype has a count of ten or more. The chain employs TRBV5-1 and TRBJ2-1; TRBD1 might be the D (5 bases). Germline loops: CDR1 SGHRS, CDR2 YFSETQ. Trimming removed 1 base from V and 16 bases from J, with 15 bases in between. There are 12 residues in the CDR3. The CDR3 DNA follows: TGCGCCAGCAGCTTGACTGGACAAATACCCTTCTTC. Translating it yields CASSLTGQIPFF.

This clonotype showed up many times. CDR3 in amino acids: CASSFPGARTGELFF. The CDR3 DNA follows: TGTGCCAGCAGTTTCCCGGGGGCCCGGACCGGGGAGCTGTTTTTT. V gene TRBV12-3 or TRBV12-4 combines with J gene TRBJ2-2; the D call may be TRBD1 or TRBD2 (6 bases each). Trimming left V 3 bases short and J 5 bases short, with 13 bases between. This CDR3 has 15 amino acids.

This clonotype was picked up many times. V and J are TRBV2 and TRBJ2-1; 11 bases fit TRBD1. The CDR3 totals 14 residues. V gave up 8 bases and J gave up 3 bases; unmatched junction bases: 3. CDR1 and CDR2 (germline): SNHLY, FYNNEI. The CDR3 coding sequence is TGTGCCAGCGGGGGACAGGGGGACTACAATGAGCAGTTCTTC. Translation: CASGGQGDYNEQFF. The variable domain in full, completed from reference TRBV2 and TRBJ2-1, reads EPEVTQTPSHQVTQMGQEVILRCVPISNHLYFYWYRQILGQKVEFLVSFYNNEISEKSEIFDDQFSVERPDGSNFTLKIRSTKLEDSAMYFCASGGQGDYNEQFFGPGTRLTVL.

This clonotype was counted ten times or more. The V and J genes are TRBV21-1 and TRBJ2-5; the DNA was not used to check the table's D call, TRBD1. TRBV21-1 is given as a pseudogene. The CDR3 totals 15 residues. The CDR3 here is CASSKISTGQETQYF. The DNA of the CDR3 is TGTGCCAGCAGCAAGATCTCGACAGGGCAAGAGACCCAGTACTTC.